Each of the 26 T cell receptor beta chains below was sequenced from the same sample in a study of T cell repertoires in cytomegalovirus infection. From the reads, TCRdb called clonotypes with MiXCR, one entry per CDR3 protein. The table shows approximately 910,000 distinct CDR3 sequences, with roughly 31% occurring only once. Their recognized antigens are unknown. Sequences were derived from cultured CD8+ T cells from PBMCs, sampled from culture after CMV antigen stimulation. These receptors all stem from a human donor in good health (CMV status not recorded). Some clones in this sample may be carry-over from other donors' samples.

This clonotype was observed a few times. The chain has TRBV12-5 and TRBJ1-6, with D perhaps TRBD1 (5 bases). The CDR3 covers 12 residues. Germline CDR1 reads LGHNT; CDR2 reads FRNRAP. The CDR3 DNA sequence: TGTGCCACCCGGGGCGGCGGTTCACCCCTCCACTTT. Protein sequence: CATRGGGSPLHF.

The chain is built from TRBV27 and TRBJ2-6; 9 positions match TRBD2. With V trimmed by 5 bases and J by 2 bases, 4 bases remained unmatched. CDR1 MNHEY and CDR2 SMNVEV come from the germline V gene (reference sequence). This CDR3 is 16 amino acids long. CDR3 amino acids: CASSLAGGPGANVLTF. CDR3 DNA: TGTGCCAGCAGTCTGGCGGGGGGGCCTGGGGCCAACGTCCTGACTTTC.

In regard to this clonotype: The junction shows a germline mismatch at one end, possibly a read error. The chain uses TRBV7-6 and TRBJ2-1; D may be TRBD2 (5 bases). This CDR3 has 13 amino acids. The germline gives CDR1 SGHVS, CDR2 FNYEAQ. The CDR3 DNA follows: TGTGCTAGCAGCTCCTCCTCGGGGAATGAGCAGTTCTTC. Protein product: CASSSSSGNEQFF.

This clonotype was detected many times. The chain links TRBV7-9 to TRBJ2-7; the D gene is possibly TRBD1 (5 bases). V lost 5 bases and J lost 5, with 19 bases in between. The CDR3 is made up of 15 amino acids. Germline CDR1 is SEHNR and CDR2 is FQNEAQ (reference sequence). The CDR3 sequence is CASSTPYQGRNEQYF. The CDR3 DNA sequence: TGTGCCAGCAGCACGCCTTACCAGGGTAGAAACGAGCAGTACTTC.

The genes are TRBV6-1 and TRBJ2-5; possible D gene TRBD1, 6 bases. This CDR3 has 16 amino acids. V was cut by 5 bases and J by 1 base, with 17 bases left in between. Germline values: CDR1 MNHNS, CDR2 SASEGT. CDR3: CASSYHPPTGQETQYF. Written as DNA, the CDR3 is TGTGCCAGCAGTTATCACCCCCCGACAGGCCAAGAGACCCAGTACTTC.

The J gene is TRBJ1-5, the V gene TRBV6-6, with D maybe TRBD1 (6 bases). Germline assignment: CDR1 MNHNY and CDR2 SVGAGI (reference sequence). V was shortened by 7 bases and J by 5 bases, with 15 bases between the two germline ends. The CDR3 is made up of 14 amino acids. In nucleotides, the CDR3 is TGTGCCAGCATCTACGGGACACCGGATCAGCCCCAGCATTTT. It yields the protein CASIYGTPDQPQHF.

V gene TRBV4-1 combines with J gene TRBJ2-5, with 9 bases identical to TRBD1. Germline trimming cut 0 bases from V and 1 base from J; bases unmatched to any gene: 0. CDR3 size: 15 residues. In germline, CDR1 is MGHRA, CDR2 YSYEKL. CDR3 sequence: CASSQEQGAQETQYF. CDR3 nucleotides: TGCGCCAGCAGCCAAGAACAGGGGGCCCAAGAGACCCAGTACTTC.

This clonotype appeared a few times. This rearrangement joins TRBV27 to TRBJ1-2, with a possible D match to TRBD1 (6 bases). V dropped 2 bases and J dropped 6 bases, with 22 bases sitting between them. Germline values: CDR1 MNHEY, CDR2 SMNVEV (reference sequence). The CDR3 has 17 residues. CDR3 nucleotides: TGTGCCAGCAGTTTAACCGCGGACAGTGTTTCTGGAAATGGCTACACCTTC. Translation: CASSLTADSVSGNGYTF.

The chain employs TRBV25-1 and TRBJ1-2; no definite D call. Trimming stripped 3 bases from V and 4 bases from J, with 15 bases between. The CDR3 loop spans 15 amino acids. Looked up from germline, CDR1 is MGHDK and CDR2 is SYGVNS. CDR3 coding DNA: TGTGCCAGCAGTGACTCGGACGGGAAAAGCTATGGCTACACCTTC. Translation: CASSDSDGKSYGYTF.

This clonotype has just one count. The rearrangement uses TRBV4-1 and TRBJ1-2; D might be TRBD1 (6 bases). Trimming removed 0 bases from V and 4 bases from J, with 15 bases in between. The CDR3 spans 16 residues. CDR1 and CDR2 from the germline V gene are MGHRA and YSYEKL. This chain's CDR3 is CASSQDPGADLYGYTF. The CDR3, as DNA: TGCGCCAGCAGCCAAGATCCAGGGGCTGACCTCTATGGCTACACCTTC.

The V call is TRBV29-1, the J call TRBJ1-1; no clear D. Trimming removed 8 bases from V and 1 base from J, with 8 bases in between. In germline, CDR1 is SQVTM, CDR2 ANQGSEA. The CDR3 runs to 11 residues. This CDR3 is CSHTANTEAFF. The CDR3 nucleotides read TGCAGCCATACAGCGAACACTGAAGCTTTCTTT.

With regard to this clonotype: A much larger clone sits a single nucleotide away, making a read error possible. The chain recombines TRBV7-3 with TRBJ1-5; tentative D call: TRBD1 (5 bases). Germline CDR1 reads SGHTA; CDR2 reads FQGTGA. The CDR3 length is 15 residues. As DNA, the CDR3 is TGTGTCAGCAGCCAAAGGGGATTGGGCAATCAGCCCCAGCATTTT. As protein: CVSSQRGLGNQPQHF.

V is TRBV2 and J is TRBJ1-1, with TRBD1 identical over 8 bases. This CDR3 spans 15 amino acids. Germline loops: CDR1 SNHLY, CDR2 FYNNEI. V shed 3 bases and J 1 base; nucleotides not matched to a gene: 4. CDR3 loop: CASSEGTGTNTEAFF. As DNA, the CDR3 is TGTGCCAGCAGTGAGGGGACAGGAACGAACACTGAAGCTTTCTTT.

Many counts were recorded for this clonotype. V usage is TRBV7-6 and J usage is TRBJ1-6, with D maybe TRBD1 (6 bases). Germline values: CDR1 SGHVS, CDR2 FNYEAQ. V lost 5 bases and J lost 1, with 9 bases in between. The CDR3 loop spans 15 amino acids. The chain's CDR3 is CASSTRGSYNSPLHF. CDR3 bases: TGTGCCAGCAGCACCAGGGGTTCCTATAATTCACCCCTCCACTTT.

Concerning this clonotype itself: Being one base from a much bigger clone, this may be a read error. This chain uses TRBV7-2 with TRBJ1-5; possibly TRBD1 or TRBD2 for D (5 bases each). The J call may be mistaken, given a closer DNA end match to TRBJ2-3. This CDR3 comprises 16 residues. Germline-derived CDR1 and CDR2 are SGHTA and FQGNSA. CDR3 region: CASSLDGTDSNQPQYF. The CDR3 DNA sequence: TGTGCCAGCAGCTTAGACGGGACGGATAGCAATCAGCCCCAGTATTTT.

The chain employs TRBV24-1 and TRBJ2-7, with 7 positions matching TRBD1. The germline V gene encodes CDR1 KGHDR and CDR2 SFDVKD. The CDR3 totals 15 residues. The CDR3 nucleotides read TGTGTCACCAGTCTAAATTACAGGGGCGGAAACGAGCAGTACGTC. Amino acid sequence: CVTSLNYRGGNEQYV.

CDR3 nucleotide sequence: TGCGCCAGCAGTGCACGCGGGGCGGCCTACAATGAGCAGTTCTTC. Protein sequence: CASSARGAAYNEQFF. The chain is built from TRBV10-2 and TRBJ2-1, with a possible D match to TRBD2 (6 bases). The CDR3 is 15 amino acids. Looked up from germline, CDR1 is WSHSY and CDR2 is SAAADI. With 4 bases removed from V and 2 bases from J, the gap between germline ends came to 12 bases.

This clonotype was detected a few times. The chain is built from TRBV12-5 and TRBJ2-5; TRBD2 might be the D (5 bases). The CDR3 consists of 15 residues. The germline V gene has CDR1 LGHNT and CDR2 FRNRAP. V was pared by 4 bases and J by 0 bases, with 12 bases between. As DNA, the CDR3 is TGTGCTAGTGGTTCGCCGAACGGGGACCAAGAGACCCAGTACTTC. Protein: CASGSPNGDQETQYF.

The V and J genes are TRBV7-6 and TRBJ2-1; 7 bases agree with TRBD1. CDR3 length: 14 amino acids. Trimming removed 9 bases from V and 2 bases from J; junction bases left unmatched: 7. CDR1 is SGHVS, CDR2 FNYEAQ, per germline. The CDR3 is CASHEGAPYNEQFF. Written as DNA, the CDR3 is TGTGCCAGTCATGAGGGGGCTCCCTACAATGAGCAGTTCTTC.

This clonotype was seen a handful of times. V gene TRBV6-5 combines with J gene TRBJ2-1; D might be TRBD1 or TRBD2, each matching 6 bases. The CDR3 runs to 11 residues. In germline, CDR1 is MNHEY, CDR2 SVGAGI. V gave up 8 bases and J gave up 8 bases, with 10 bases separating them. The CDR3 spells CASGRGDEQFF. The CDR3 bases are TGTGCCAGCGGAAGGGGGGATGAGCAGTTCTTC.

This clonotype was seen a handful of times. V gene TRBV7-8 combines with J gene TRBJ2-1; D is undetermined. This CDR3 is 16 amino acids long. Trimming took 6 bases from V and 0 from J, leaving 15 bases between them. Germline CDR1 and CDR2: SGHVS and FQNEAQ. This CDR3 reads CASSSPPRFSYNEQFF. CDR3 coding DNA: TGTGCCAGCAGTTCCCCCCCCCGGTTCTCCTACAATGAGCAGTTCTTC.

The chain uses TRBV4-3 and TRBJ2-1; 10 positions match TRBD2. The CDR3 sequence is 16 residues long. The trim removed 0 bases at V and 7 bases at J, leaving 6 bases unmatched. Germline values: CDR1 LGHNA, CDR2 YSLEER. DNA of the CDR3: TGCGCCAGCAGCCAAGACTCGAGCGGGGGGGGGAATGAGCAGTTCTTC. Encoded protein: CASSQDSSGGGNEQFF.

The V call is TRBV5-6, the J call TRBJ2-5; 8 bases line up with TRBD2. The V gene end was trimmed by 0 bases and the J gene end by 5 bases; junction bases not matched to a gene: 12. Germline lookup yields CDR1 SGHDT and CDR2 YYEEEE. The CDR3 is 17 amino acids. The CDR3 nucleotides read TGTGCCAGCAGCTTGGAAATAGGCGGACTAGCTGACGAGACCCAGTACTTC. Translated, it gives CASSLEIGGLADETQYF.

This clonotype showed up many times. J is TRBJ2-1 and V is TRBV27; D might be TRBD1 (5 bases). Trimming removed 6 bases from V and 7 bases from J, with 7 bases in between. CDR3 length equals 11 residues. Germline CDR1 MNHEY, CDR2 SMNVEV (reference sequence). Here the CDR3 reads CASSSGNEQFF. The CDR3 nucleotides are TGTGCCAGCAGCTCAGGGAATGAGCAGTTCTTC.

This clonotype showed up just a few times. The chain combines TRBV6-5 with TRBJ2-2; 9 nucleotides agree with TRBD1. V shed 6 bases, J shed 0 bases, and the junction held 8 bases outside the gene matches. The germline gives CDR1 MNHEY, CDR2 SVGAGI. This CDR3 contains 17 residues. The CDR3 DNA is TGTGCCAGCAGCCGCCGGGACAGGGATTCGAACACCGGGGAGCTGTTTTTT. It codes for CASSRRDRDSNTGELFF.

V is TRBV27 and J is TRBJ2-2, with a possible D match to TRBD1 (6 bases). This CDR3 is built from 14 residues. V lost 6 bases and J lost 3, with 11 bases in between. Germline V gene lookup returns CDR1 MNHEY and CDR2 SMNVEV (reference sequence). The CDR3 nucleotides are TGTGCCAGCAGCAATAGGGGGTACACCGGGGAGCTGTTTTTT. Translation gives CASSNRGYTGELFF.